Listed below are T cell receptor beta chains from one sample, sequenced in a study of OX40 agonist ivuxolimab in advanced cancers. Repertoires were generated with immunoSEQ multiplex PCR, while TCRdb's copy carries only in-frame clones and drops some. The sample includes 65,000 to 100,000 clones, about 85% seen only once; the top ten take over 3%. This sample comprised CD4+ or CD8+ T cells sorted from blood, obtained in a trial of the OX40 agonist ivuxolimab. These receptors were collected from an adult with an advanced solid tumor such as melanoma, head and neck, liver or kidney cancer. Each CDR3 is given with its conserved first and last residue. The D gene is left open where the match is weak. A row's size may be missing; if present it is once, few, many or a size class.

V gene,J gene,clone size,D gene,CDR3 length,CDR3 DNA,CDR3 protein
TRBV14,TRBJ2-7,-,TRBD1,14,TGTGCCAGCAGCCGTGACAGGGGTTCCTACGAGCAGTACTTC,CASSRDRGSYEQYF
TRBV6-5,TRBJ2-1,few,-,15,TGTGCCAGCAGTTACTGGGACGGATTATACAATGAGCAGTTCTTC,CASSYWDGLYNEQFF
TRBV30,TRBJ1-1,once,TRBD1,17,TGTGCCTGGGTGCCGGGGACAGGGCGGTTTACAATCACTGAAGCTTTCTTT,CAWVPGTGRFTITEAFF
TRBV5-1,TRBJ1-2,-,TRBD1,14,TGCGCCAGCAGCTTGCGACAGGGTGGACGAGGCTACACCTTC,CASSLRQGGRGYTF
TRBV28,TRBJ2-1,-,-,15,TGTGCCAGCAGTTCCCACTTCGGCGGGGACAATGAGCAGTTCTTC,CASSSHFGGDNEQFF
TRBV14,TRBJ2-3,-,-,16,TGTGCCAGCAGCCAGAGGACCGACGGGCACACAGATACGCAGTATTTT,CASSQRTDGHTDTQYF
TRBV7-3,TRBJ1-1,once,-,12,TGTGCCAGCAGCCCAGGACAAGGGGAGGCTTTCTTT,CASSPGQGEAFF
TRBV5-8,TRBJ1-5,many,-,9,TGTGCCAGCACCCAACCCCAGCATTTT,CASTQPQHF
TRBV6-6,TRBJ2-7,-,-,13,TGTGCCAGCAGCGGTCCCCCGGCCTACGAGCAGTACTTC,CASSGPPAYEQYF
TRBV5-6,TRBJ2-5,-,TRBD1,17,TGTGCCAGCAGCTCACCACCGGGACAGACATTCCGTGAGACCCAGTACTTC,CASSSPPGQTFRETQYF
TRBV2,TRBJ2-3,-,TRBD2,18,TGTGCCAGCAGTGCTCATGCCCTAGCGGGAGGGTCCACAGATACGCAGTATTTT,CASSAHALAGGSTDTQYF
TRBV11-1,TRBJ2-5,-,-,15,TGTGCCAGCAGCTTACAGGGCTACTACCAAGAGACCCAGTACTTC,CASSLQGYYQETQYF
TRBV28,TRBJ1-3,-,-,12,TGTGCCAGCAGTTTACTAGGAAACACCATATATTTT,CASSLLGNTIYF
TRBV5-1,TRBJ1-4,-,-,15,TGCGCCAGCAGCGGGACGGGGACCCGAAATGAAAAACTGTTTTTT,CASSGTGTRNEKLFF
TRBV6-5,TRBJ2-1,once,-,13,TGTGCCAGCACCTCCGAGGGAAGCAATGAGCAGTTCTTC,CASTSEGSNEQFF
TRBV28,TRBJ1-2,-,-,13,TGTGCCAGCAACAAAATACAACGTAAGGGCTACACCTTC,CASNKIQRKGYTF
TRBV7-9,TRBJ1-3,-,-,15,TGTGCCAGTATTAGTGGACAGTTCGGTGGAAACACCATATATTTT,CASISGQFGGNTIYF
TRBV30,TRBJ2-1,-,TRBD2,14,TGTGCCTGGGAAAGACTAGCGGGAGCTTCTGAGCAGTTCTTC,CAWERLAGASEQFF
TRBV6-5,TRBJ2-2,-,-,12,TGTGCCAGCAAGGGGAGAGGCGGGGAGCTGTTTTTT,CASKGRGGELFF
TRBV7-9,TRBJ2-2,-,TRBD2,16,TGTGCCAGCAGCTCGTCTAGCGGGAGGGCCTTCGGGGAGCTGTTTTTT,CASSSSSGRAFGELFF
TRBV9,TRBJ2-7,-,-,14,TGTGCCAGCAGCGTAGAGGTACAGGATTACGAGCAGTACTTC,CASSVEVQDYEQYF
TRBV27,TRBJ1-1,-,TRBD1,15,TGTGCCAGCAGTCCCCGACAGGGTACGAACACTGAAGCTTTCTTT,CASSPRQGTNTEAFF
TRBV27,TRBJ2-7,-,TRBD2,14,TGTGCCAGCAGTCCGGGACTAGCCAACTACGAGCAGTACTTC,CASSPGLANYEQYF
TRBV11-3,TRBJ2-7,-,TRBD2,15,TGTGCCAGCAGCTCAAGACTAGCGGGAAAATACGAGCAGTACTTC,CASSSRLAGKYEQYF
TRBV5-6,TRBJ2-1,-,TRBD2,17,TGTGCCAGCAGCCCCTTGGTGAAAGGAGCGGGAAACAATGAGCAGTTCTTC,CASSPLVKGAGNNEQFF
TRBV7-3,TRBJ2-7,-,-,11,TGTGCCAGCAGCTCCCACAACGATCGGTACTTC,CASSSHNDRYF
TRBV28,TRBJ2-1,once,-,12,TGTGCCAGCAAATCGGGGAACAATGAGCAGTTCTTC,CASKSGNNEQFF